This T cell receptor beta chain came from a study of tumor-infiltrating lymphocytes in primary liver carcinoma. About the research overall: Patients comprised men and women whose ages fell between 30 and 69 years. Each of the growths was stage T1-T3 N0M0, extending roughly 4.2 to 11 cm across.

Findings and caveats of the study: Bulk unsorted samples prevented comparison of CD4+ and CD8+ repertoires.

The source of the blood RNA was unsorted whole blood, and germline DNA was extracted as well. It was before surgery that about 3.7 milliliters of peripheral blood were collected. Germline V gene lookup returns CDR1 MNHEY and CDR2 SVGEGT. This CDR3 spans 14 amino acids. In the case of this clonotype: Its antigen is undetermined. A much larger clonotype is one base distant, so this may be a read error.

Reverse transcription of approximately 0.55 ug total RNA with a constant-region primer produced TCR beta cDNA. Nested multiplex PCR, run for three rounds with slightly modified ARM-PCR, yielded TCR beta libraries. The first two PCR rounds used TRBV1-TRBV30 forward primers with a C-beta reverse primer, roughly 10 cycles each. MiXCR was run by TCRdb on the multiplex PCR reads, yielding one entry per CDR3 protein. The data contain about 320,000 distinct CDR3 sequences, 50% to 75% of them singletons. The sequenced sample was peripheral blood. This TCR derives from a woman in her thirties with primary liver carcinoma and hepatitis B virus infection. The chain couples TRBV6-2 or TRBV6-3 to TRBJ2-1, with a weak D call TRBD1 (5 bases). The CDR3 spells CTSSLRQLINEQFF. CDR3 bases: TGTACCAGCAGTTTACGACAGTTAATCAATGAGCAGTTCTTC.